This TCR beta chain was retrieved from a study of blood T cell repertoires in COVID-19. The CDR3 sequence is 15 residues long. V lost 6 bases and J lost 5, with 19 bases in between. Germline CDR1 and CDR2: SGHTA and FQGTGA. Participants, about 18 to 100 years old, spanned more than 20 US areas. TCRdb keeps only in-frame clones here, not all; method: immunoSEQ multiplex PCR. The repertoire holds roughly 180,000 clones, with nearly 80% as singletons. Sequenced material: PBMCs or T cells enriched from blood (not recorded which). The chain recombines TRBV7-3 with TRBJ2-5; the D gene is possibly TRBD1 (7 bases). The receptor comes from a man in his 60s who had been exposed to COVID-19. CDR3 amino acids: CASSYGGGEGETQYF. CDR3 DNA sequence: TGTGCCAGCAGTTACGGAGGGGGCGAAGGGGAGACCCAGTACTTC.